In this sample, the clone carrying this TCR beta chain turned up a few times. Cohorts were determined from participant-reported clinical history. The germline V gene encodes CDR1 WSHSY and CDR2 SAAADI. The CDR3 consists of 14 residues. The V and J ends lost 5 bases and 2 bases respectively, with 13 bases between them. The sample belongs to a study of blood T cell repertoires in COVID-19. Study background: COVID-19 samples, acute and convalescent, were from the United States, Italy and Spain. From T cells, B-cell-depleted T cells, or PBMCs came the material, which was cDNA or gDNA.

Assay used: immunoSEQ multiplex PCR; TCRdb lists only in-frame clones, some missing. The table has roughly 340,000 clones, roughly nine tenths seen once. V is TRBV10-2 and J is TRBJ2-7; D is unresolved. The source material was PBMCs or T cells enriched from blood (not recorded which). This sequence originates from a man aged 18 to 29 who had recovered from COVID-19. The CDR3 reads CASSRQTVTYEQYF. The DNA of the CDR3 is TGCGCCAGCAGTCGCCAAACAGTTACCTACGAGCAGTACTTC.